The present T cell receptor (beta chain) was sequenced within a study of T cell responses to AZD1222 COVID-19 vaccine. The CDR3 is 15 residues long. V was pared by 2 bases and J by 2 bases, with 3 bases of the junction left unmatched. Germline assignment: CDR1 LGHDT and CDR2 YNNKEL (reference sequence). Some clones are missing from TCRdb's copy, which holds only in-frame ones; the method was immunoSEQ multiplex PCR. The sample yields more than 150,000 clones, approximately 90% seen once. The chain joins TRBV3-1 (or the pseudogene TRBV3-2) to TRBJ1-3; the match to TRBD1 covers 7 bases. This specimen consisted of peripheral blood, obtained on day 0 of AZD1222 vaccination. The sequence was obtained from an adult in good health. The CDR3 loop is CASSQHDRAGNTIYF. CDR3 DNA sequence: TGTGCCAGCAGCCAACATGACAGGGCTGGAAACACCATATATTTT.